This entry features one T cell receptor beta chain sequence. The V gene lost 3 bases and the J gene lost 4 bases, with 10 bases spanning the gap. Germline-derived CDR1 and CDR2 are SGHTA and FQGNSA. There are 13 residues in the CDR3. The data derive from a study of STAT5B mutations in CD4+ large granular lymphocyte leukemia. In the authors' workflow: The detection floor for productive clonotype frequency was 2.59 x 10-5. Generated by immunoSEQ multiplex PCR, the TCRdb table keeps only in-frame clones and is missing some. V and J calls and clone size are those listed in that table; D and trimming were worked out from the DNA. The sample includes 34,000 or so clones, around four fifths of them seen just once.

J is TRBJ2-7 and V is TRBV7-2; D gene unclear. The source of this sequence is a human donor in good health. The sequenced sample was CD4+ T cells from blood buffy coats. Here the CDR3 reads CASSFGTAYEQYF. The CDR3 DNA reads as TGTGCCAGCAGCTTCGGCACGGCTTACGAGCAGTACTTC.